The sequence of this T cell receptor (beta chain) was determined in a study of response to subunit inactivated influenza vaccine. Study-wide findings and caveats: Authors suggested each seasonal flu vaccination may recruit only limited numbers of new T cells.

TCRdb used MiXCR to reprocess the RT-PCR reads, holding one entry per CDR3 protein. The profile covers under 950,000 distinct CDR3 sequences, with 21% appearing a single time and 9.5% to 13% taken by the ten largest. This clonotype has only a few counts. What it recognizes is unknown. CDR1 is LGHDT and CDR2 is YNNKEL in the germline V gene (reference sequence). V trimming: 5 bases; J trimming: 3 bases; junction bases outside the gene matches: 6. CDR3 length equals 15 residues. This TCR was recovered from a middle-aged man who received an inactivated influenza vaccine. Sequenced here: PBMCs from blood, sampled 5 days after vaccination. The chain couples TRBV3-1 to TRBJ2-3; 9 bases line up with TRBD2. As DNA, the CDR3 is TGTGCCAGCAGCGAAGGGCGGGGGGGAACAGATACGCAGTATTTT. Protein sequence: CASSEGRGGTDTQYF.